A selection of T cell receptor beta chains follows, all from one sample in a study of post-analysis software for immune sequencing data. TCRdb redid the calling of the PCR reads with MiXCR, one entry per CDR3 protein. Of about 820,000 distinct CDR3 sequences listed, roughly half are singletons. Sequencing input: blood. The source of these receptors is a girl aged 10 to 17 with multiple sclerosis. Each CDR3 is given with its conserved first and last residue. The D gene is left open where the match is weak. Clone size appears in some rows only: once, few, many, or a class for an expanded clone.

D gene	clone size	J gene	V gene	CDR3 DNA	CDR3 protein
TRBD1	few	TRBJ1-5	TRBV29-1	TGCAGCGCGGCCCGTTGGGGACAGGAGAGGCAGCCCCAGCATTTT	CSAARWGQERQPQHF
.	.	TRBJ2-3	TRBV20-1	TGCAGTACAAGGGGACGGGGGACCCGTTCGGTTGCAGATACGCAGTATTTT	CSTRGRGTRSVADTQYF
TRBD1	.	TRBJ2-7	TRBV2	TGTGCCAGCAGTCGCTCTTGGGACGGGACAGGGCTCACCTACGAGCAGTACTTC	CASSRSWDGTGLTYEQYF
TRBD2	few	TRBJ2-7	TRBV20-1	TGCAGTGCTAGGGATACTAGCGGGAGTAACGAGCAGTACTTC	CSARDTSGSNEQYF
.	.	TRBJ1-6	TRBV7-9	TGTGCCAGCAGCTTAGCCCAGGCTGAGGCTTCACCCCTCCACTTT	CASSLAQAEASPLHF
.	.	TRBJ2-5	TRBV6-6	TGTGCCAGCAGCCCCCTGGGGACCATCCTACAAGAGACCCAGTACTTC	CASSPLGTILQETQYF
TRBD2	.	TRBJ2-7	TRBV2	TGTGCCAGCAGTGAAAGACTAGCGGGGACCTACGAGCAGTACTTC	CASSERLAGTYEQYF
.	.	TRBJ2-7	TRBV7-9	TGTGCCAGCAGCCCAGGACCGCGAATCTCCTACGAGCAGTACTTC	CASSPGPRISYEQYF
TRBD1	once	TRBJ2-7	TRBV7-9	TGTGCCAGCAGCCAACCACCGGGACAGGGGTCCTACGAGCAGTACTTC	CASSQPPGQGSYEQYF
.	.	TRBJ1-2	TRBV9	TGTGCCAGCAGCGTAACCCCGGGGGCAGAAGGCTACACCTTC	CASSVTPGAEGYTF
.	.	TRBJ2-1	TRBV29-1	TGCAGCGCTTTCGCCCACAATGAGCAGTTCTTC	CSAFAHNEQFF
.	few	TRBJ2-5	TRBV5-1	TGCGCCAGCAGCTCAGCCCCGACTAGACCAGAGACCCAGTACTTC	CASSSAPTRPETQYF
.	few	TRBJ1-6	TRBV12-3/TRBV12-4	TGTGCCAGCACAAATAGAGTTGGGGGATCCGCACCCCTCCACTTT	CASTNRVGGSAPLHF
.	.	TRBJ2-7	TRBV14	TGTGCCAGCAGCCAAGAGCGGGGGCTTTACGAGCAGTACTTC	CASSQERGLYEQYF
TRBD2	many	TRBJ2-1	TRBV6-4	TGTGCCAGCAGTGAAGATAGCGGGGGTGGGAATGAGCAGTTCTTC	CASSEDSGGGNEQFF
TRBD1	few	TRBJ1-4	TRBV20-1	TGCAGTGCTTGGGACAGGGGGCGCAAGGAAAAACTGTTTTTT	CSAWDRGRKEKLFF
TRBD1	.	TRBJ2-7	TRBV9	TGTGCCAGCAGCGGGGGACAGGGGATGACCTACGAGCAGTACTTC	CASSGGQGMTYEQYF
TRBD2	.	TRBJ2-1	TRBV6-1	TGTGCCAGCAGTGCCGCGGGAGGGGGCCATGAGCAGTTCTTC	CASSAAGGGHEQFF
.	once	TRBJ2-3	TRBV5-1	TGCGCCAGCAGTGCGGCAGATACGCAGTATTTT	CASSAADTQYF
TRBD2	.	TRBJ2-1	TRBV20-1	TGCAGTGCTTCTCAAGCGGGAGCCAAAAATGAGCAGTTCTTC	CSASQAGAKNEQFF
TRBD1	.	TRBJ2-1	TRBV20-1	TGCAGTGCTAGAGATACCGGGACAGGGGGTTATTACAATGAGCAGTTCTTC	CSARDTGTGGYYNEQFF
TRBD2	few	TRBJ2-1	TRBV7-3	TGTGCCAGCAGCTTACCGGGACTAGCGGGAGATCGGCAATGGGAGCAGTTCTTC	CASSLPGLAGDRQWEQFF